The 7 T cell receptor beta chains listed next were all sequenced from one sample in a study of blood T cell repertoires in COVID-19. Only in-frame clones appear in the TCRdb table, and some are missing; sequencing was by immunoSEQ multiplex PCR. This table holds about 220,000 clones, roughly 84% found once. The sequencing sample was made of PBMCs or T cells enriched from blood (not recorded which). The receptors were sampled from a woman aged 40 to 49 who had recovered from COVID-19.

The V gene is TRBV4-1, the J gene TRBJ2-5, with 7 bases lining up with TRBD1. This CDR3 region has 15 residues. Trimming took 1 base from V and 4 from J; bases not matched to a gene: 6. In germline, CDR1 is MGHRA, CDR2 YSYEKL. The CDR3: CASSQVGGGSETQYF. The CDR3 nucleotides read TGCGCCAGCAGCCAAGTAGGGGGCGGATCAGAGACCCAGTACTTC.

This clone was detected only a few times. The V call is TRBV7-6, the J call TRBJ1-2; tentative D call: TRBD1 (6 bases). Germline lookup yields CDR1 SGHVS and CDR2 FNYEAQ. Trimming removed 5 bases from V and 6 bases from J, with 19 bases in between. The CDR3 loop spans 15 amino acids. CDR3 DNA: TGTGCCAGCAGCGATAGCATCCAACAGGGAAATGGCTACACCTTC. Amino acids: CASSDSIQQGNGYTF.

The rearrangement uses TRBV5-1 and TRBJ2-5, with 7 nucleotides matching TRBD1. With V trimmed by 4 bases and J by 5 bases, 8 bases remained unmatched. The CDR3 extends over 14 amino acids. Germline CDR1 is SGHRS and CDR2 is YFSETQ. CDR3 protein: CASSNLQGLETQYF. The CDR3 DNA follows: TGCGCCAGCAGCAATCTACAGGGGCTGGAGACCCAGTACTTC. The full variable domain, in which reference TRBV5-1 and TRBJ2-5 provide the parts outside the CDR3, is KAGVTQTPRYLIKTRGQQVTLSCSPISGHRSVSWYQQTPGQGLQFLFEYFSETQRNKGNFPGRFSGRQFSNSRSEMNVSTLELGDSALYLCASSNLQGLETQYFGPGTRLLVL.

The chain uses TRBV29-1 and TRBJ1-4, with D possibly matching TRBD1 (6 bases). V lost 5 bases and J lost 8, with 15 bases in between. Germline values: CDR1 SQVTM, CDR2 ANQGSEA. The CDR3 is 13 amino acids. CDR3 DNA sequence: TGCAGCGTTTCCAACAGGGTGGACGAAAAACTGTTTTTT. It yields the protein CSVSNRVDEKLFF.

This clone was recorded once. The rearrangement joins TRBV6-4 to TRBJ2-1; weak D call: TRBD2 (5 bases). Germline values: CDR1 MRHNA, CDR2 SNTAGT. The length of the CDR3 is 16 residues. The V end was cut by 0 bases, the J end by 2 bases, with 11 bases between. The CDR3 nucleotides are TGTGCCAGCAGTGACTCGATAGCGTCCCCCTACAATGAGCAGTTCTTC. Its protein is CASSDSIASPYNEQFF.

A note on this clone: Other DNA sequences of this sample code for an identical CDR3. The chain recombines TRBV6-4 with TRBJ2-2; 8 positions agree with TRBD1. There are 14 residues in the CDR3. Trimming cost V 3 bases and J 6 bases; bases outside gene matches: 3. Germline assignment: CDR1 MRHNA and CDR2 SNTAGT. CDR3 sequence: CASSDDRGSGELFF. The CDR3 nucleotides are TGTGCCAGCAGTGATGACAGGGGCTCCGGGGAGCTGTTTTTT.

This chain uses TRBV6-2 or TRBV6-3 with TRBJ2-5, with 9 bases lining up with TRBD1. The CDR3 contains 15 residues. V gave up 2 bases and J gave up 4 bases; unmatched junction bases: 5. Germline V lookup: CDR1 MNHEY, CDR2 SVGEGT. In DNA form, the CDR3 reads TGTGCCAGCAGTTACCGGAGACAGGGGGGAGAGACCCAGTACTTC. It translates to CASSYRRQGGETQYF.